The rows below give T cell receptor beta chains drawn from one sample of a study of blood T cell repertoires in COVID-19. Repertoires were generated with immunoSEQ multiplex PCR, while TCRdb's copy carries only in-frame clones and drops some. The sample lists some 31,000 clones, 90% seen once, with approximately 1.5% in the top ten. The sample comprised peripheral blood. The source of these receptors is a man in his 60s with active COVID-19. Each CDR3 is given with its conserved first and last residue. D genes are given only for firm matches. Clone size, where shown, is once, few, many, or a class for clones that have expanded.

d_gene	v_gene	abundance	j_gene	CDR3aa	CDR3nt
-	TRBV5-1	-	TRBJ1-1	CASSFGENTEAFF	TGCGCCAGCAGCTTCGGAGAGAACACTGAAGCTTTCTTT
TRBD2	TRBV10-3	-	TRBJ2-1	CAISRLAGGPRVQFF	TGTGCCATCAGCAGGCTAGCGGGGGGGCCGCGGGTGCAGTTCTTC
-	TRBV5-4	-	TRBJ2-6	CASSLAGGRGSGANVLTF	TGTGCCAGCAGCCTGGCCGGAGGAAGGGGGTCTGGGGCCAACGTCCTGACTTTC
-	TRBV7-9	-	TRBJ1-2	CASSSRTVYGYTF	TGTGCCAGCAGCTCAAGGACAGTCTATGGCTACACCTTC
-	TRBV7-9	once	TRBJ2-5	CASTPTVGGGAGETQYF	TGTGCCAGCACCCCTACGGTTGGAGGGGGCGCAGGGGAGACCCAGTACTTC
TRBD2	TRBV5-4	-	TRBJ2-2	CASSRGGGNLNTGELFF	TGTGCCAGCAGCCGGGGGGGAGGGAACTTGAACACCGGGGAGCTGTTTTTT
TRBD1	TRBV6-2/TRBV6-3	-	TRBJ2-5	CASSYPTGAEETQYF	TGTGCCAGCAGTTACCCCACAGGGGCGGAAGAGACCCAGTACTTC
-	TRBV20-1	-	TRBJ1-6	CSALDRPTLHF	TGCAGTGCTCTAGACAGGCCCACCCTCCACTTT
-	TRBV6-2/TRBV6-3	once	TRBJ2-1	CASSYPRDNFLVEQFF	TGTGCCAGCAGTTACCCCCGGGACAACTTCTTGGTTGAGCAGTTCTTC
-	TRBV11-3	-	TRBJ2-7	CASSLTALNYYEQYF	TGTGCCAGCAGCCTGACAGCATTAAACTACTACGAGCAGTACTTC
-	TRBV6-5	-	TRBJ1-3	CASSLTGSPGNTIYF	TGTGCCAGCAGTTTAACAGGGTCCCCTGGAAACACCATATATTTT
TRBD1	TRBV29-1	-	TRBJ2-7	CSVDSGGSHEQYF	TGCAGCGTCGACTCAGGGGGATCCCACGAGCAGTACTTC
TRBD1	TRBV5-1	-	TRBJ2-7	CASSLSQGAFSYEQYF	TGCGCCAGCAGCCTCTCACAGGGGGCGTTCTCCTACGAGCAGTACTTC
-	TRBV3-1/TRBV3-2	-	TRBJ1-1	CASSRETWLSTEAFF	TGTGCCAGCAGCCGAGAAACATGGCTCAGCACTGAAGCTTTCTTT
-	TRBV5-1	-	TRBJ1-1	CASSLGGGGEAFF	TGCGCCAGCAGCTTGGGTGGGGGCGGTGAAGCTTTCTTT
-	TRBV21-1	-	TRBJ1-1	CASSKSPNSTEAFF	TGTGCCAGCAGCAAATCCCCTAATAGCACTGAAGCTTTCTTT
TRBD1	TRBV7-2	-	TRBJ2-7	CASSFSETGIYEQYF	TGTGCCAGCAGCTTCTCCGAGACAGGGATCTACGAGCAGTACTTC
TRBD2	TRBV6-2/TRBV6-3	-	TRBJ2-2	CASSYSPGWRGGTGELFF	TGTGCCAGCAGTTACTCGCCAGGGTGGCGGGGGGGCACCGGGGAGCTGTTTTTT
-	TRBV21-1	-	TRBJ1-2	CASSKSGNGYTF	TGTGCCAGCAGCAAATCAGGGAATGGCTACACCTTC
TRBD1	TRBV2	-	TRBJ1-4	CASSRDRADEKLFF	TGTGCCAGCAGTCGGGACAGGGCGGACGAAAAACTGTTTTTT
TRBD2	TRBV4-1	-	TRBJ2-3	CASSQAASGGPTDTQYF	TGCGCCAGCAGCCAAGCGGCTAGCGGGGGCCCCACAGATACGCAGTATTTT
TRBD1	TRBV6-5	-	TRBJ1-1	CASSSKGASTGMAFF	TGTGCCAGCAGCTCCAAAGGCGCCTCGACAGGGATGGCTTTCTTT
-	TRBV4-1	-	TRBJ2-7	CASSQLYGSSYEQYF	TGCGCCAGCAGCCAACTTTACGGGAGCTCCTACGAGCAGTACTTC
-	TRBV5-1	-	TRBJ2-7	CASSKQGSYEQYF	TGCGCCAGCAGCAAACAGGGTTCCTACGAGCAGTACTTC
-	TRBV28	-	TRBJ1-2	CASSFAGTAYNGYTF	TGTGCCAGCAGTTTTGCGGGGACCGCCTATAATGGCTACACCTTC
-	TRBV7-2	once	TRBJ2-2	CASSLRQGGTGELFF	TGTGCCAGCAGCTTAAGACAGGGAGGCACCGGGGAGCTGTTTTTT
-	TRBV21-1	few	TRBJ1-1	CASSKESGNTEAFF	TGTGCCAGCAGCAAAGAGTCGGGAAACACTGAAGCTTTCTTT
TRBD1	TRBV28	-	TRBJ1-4	CASSRQGANEKLFF	TGTGCCAGCAGCAGACAGGGGGCTAATGAAAAACTGTTTTTT
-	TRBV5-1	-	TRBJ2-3	CASSLRVPPTDTQYF	TGCGCCAGCAGCCTCCGGGTACCCCCCACAGATACGCAGTATTTT